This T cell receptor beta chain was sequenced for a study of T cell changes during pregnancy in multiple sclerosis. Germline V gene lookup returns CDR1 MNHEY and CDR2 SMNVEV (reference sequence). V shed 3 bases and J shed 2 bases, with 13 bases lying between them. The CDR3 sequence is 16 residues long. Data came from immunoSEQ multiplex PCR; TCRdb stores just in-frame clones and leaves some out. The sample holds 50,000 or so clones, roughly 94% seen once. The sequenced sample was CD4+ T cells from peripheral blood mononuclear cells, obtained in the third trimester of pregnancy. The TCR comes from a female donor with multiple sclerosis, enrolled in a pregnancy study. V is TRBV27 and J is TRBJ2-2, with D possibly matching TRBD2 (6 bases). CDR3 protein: CASSFLLAGNTGELFF. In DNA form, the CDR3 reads TGTGCCAGCAGTTTCCTCCTCGCGGGAAACACCGGGGAGCTGTTTTTT.